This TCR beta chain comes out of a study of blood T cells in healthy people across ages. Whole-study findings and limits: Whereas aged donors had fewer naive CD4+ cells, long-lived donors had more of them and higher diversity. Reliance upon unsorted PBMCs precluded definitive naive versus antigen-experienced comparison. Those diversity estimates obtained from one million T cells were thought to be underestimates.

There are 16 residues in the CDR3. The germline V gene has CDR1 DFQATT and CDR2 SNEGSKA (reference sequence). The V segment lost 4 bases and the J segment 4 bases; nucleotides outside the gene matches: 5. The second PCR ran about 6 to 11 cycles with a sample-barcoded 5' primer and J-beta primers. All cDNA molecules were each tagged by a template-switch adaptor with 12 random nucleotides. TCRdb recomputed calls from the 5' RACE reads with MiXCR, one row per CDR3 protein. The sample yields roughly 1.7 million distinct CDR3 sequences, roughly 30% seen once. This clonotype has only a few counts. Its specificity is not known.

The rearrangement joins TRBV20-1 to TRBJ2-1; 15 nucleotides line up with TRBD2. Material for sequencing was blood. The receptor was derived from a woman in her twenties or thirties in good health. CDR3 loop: CSAIRTSGRVYNEQFF. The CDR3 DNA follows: TGCAGTGCTATTCGGACTAGCGGGAGGGTATACAATGAGCAGTTCTTC.